Following are 10 T cell receptor beta chains from one sample sequenced in a study of siplizumab effects on memory and regulatory T cells. TCRdb's copy holds only in-frame clones and misses some; the assay was immunoSEQ multiplex PCR. In the table there are fewer than 45,000 clones, 89% of which are singletons. The material sequenced was naive CD4+ T cells sorted from blood. These receptors came from a human donor in good health.

The chain is built from TRBV5-1 and TRBJ2-6; 7 bases match TRBD1. V shed 2 bases and J 2 bases; nucleotides not matched to a gene: 4. Germline loops: CDR1 SGHRS, CDR2 YFSETQ. CDR3 size: 16 residues. CDR3 protein: CASSLGQGAGANVLTF. The CDR3 coding sequence is TGCGCCAGCAGCTTAGGGCAGGGGGCTGGGGCCAACGTCCTGACTTTC.

The V and J genes are TRBV5-6 and TRBJ1-2; 9 bases agree with TRBD1. The CDR3 is 18 amino acids. Germline V gives CDR1 SGHDT, CDR2 YYEEEE. With V trimmed by 3 bases and J by 1 base, 13 bases remained unmatched. The CDR3 sequence: CASSSPTGGEEFNYGYTF. In DNA, the CDR3 is TGTGCCAGCAGCTCCCCCACAGGGGGCGAGGAGTTTAACTATGGCTACACCTTC.

In this sample, this clone turned up once. The rearrangement joins TRBV6-5 to TRBJ1-2; 8 bases fit TRBD1. This CDR3 contains 15 residues. Germline V gene lookup returns CDR1 MNHEY and CDR2 SVGAGI. J was trimmed by 4 bases and V by 0 bases; bases with no gene match: 4. The CDR3: CASSYSSGGGYGYTF. DNA for the CDR3: TGTGCCAGCAGTTACTCGTCAGGGGGCGGCTATGGCTACACCTTC.

The chain is built from TRBV6-6 and TRBJ1-6; D gene unclear. Per germline, CDR1 MNHNY and CDR2 SVGAGI (reference sequence). Trimming pared 4 bases from V and 7 bases from J, leaving 8 bases between. There are 13 residues in the CDR3. The CDR3 is CASSWAENSPLHF. DNA for the CDR3: TGTGCCAGCAGTTGGGCAGAGAATTCACCCCTCCACTTT.

This chain uses TRBV6-5 with TRBJ1-1, with D perhaps matching TRBD1 (5 bases). V was cut by 10 bases and J by 1 base, with 16 bases left in between. The CDR3 loop spans 14 amino acids. Germline V gene data show CDR1 as MNHEY and CDR2 as SVGAGI. The CDR3 reads CAIQKDMWNTEAFF. The CDR3 nucleotides are TGTGCCATACAAAAGGACATGTGGAACACTGAAGCTTTCTTT.

V is TRBV5-1 and J is TRBJ2-1, with 9 positions matching TRBD2. Germline values: CDR1 SGHRS, CDR2 YFSETQ. The CDR3 spans 15 residues. V was pared by 0 bases and J by 7 bases, with 5 bases of the junction left unmatched. CDR3 DNA: TGCGCCAGCAGCTTGGTGGCGGGGGGGCCGAATGAGCAGTTCTTC. Amino acids: CASSLVAGGPNEQFF.

The chain has TRBV19 and TRBJ2-2; unclear D gene. This CDR3 has 14 amino acids. Germline loops: CDR1 LNHDA, CDR2 SQIVND (reference sequence). V was clipped by 1 base and J by 3 bases, with 6 bases between them. The CDR3 reads CASSIVGYTGELFF. The CDR3 DNA follows: TGTGCCAGTAGTATAGTGGGATACACCGGGGAGCTGTTTTTT.

CDR3 in amino acids: CASSFTTGWYGYTF. The CDR3 region has the DNA TGTGCCAGCAGCTTCACGACAGGGTGGTATGGCTACACCTTC. V is TRBV5-4 and J is TRBJ1-2; 7 nucleotides line up with TRBD1. V shed 2 bases, J shed 5 bases, and the junction held 6 bases outside the gene matches. Germline lookup yields CDR1 SGHNT and CDR2 YYREEE (reference sequence). This CDR3 spans 14 amino acids. Full variable domain (rest looked up from reference TRBV5-4 and TRBJ1-2): ETGVTQSPTHLIKTRGQQVTLRCSSQSGHNTVSWYQQALGQGPQFIFQYYREEENGRGNFPPRFSGLQFPNYSSELNVNALELDDSALYLCASSFTTGWYGYTFGSGTRLTVV.

The chain combines TRBV19 with TRBJ1-2; TRBD1 matches 7 bases. Germline V gene sequence: CDR1 LNHDA, CDR2 SQIVND (reference sequence). This CDR3 spans 14 amino acids. With V trimmed by 10 bases and J by 4 bases, 12 bases remained unmatched. CDR3 region: CATTPGQDPYGYTF. DNA for the CDR3: TGTGCCACCACCCCCGGACAGGACCCCTATGGCTACACCTTC.

The rearrangement joins TRBV7-2 to TRBJ1-1; 7 nucleotides match TRBD1. The CDR3 is 14 amino acids. V shed 5 bases, J shed 4 bases, and the junction held 7 bases outside the gene matches. The germline V gene has CDR1 SGHTA and CDR2 FQGNSA. CDR3 DNA sequence: TGTGCCAGCAGCCAACGGCAGGGGGGCACTGAAGCTTTCTTT. Protein sequence: CASSQRQGGTEAFF. Supplemented by reference TRBV7-2 and TRBJ1-1, the full variable domain reads GAGVSQSPSNKVTEKGKDVELRCDPISGHTALYWYRQSLGQGLEFLIYFQGNSAPDKSGLPSDRFSAERTGGSVSTLTIQRTQQEDSAVYLCASSQRQGGTEAFFGQGTRLTVV.